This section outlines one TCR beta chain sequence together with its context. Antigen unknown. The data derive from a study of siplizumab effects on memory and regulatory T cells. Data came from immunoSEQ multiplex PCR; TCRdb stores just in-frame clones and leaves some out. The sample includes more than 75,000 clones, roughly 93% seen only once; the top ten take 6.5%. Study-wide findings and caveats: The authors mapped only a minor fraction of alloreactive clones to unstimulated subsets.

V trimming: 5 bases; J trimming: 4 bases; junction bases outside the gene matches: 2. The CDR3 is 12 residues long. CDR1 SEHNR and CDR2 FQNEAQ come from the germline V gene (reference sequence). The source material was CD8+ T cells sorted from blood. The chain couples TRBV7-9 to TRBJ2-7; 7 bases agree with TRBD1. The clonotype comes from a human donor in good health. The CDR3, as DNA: TGTGCCAGCAGCCAGGGGGATTACGAGCAGTACTTC. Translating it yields CASSQGDYEQYF. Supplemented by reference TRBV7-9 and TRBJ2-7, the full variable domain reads DTGVSQNPRHKITKRGQNVTFRCDPISEHNRLYWYRQTLGQGPEFLTYFQNEAQLEKSRLLSDRFSAERPKGSFSTLEIQRTEQGDSAMYLCASSQGDYEQYFGPGTRLTVT.